One sample yielded the 31 T cell receptor beta chains listed below, sequenced in a study of metastatic and nonmetastatic thyroid tumors. Thyroid surgery was performed in patients who had received no treatment beforehand. MiXCR was used by TCRdb to re-call the PCR reads. Among 4,000 or so clones, roughly 36% were seen once, and the ten largest hold 40% to 55%. Sequencing was performed on tumor tissue. The source of these receptors is a female donor with papillary thyroid cancer or a benign thyroid nodule (not recorded which). Some clones in this sample may be carry-over from other donors' samples.

This clone was observed a handful of times. The junction shows a germline mismatch at one end, possibly a read error. J is TRBJ1-4 and V is TRBV12-3 or TRBV12-4; D possibly corresponds to TRBD1 (5 bases). This CDR3 spans 13 amino acids. CDR3 sequence reads: CASSWGGEGKLSF. The CDR3 region has the DNA TGTGCCAGCAGTTGGGGAGGGGAGGGAAAACTGTCTTTT.

This CDR3 is CSARPDGNTGELFF. For the CDR3, the DNA is TGCAGTGCTAGGCCGGACGGGAACACCGGGGAGCTGTTTTTT. The chain combines TRBV20-1 with TRBJ2-2, with no clear D. The CDR3 is 14 amino acids. Trimming cost V 3 bases and J 1 base, with 9 bases left between them. Germline CDR1 and CDR2: DFQATT and SNEGSKA (reference sequence).

The J gene is TRBJ1-1, the V gene TRBV20-1; D not certain. The CDR3 totals 12 residues. Germline CDR1 DFQATT, CDR2 SNEGSKA (reference sequence). Trimming took off 1 base at V and 5 bases at J, with 8 bases between the two ends. CDR3 residues: CSARVVGTEAFF. The CDR3 region has the DNA TGCAGTGCTAGAGTAGTAGGGACTGAAGCTTTCTTT.

This chain joins TRBV11-2 and TRBJ2-7; D call uncertain. CDR1 SGHAT and CDR2 FQNNGV come from the germline V gene. The V end lost 5 bases, the J end lost 3 bases, and 20 bases lay between the germline ends. The CDR3 is 16 residues long. CDR3 bases: TGTGCCAGCAGCAGCCCTGAAGACGCTACCTTCTACGAGCAGTACTTC. It is translated as CASSSPEDATFYEQYF. Based on the CDR3 plus reference TRBV11-2 and TRBJ2-7, the full variable domain is EAGVAQSPRYKIIEKRQSVAFWCNPISGHATLYWYQQILGQGPKLLIQFQNNGVVDDSQLPKDRFSAERLKGVDSTLKIQPAKLEDSAVYLCASSSPEDATFYEQYFGPGTRLTVT.

In its sample, this clone was seen a few times. The chain recombines TRBV6-6 with TRBJ2-1; D gene ambiguous. Germline values: CDR1 MNHNY, CDR2 SVGAGI (reference sequence). Deletions cut 0 bases from V and 5 bases from J, with 11 bases between. The CDR3 spans 15 residues. CDR3 sequence (DNA): TGTGCCAGCAGTTACTCACGAACATGGGACAATGAGCAGTTCTTC. This codes for CASSYSRTWDNEQFF.

DNA of the CDR3: TGTGCCAGCAGTTATGAACGGGAGAACACTGAAGCTTTCTTT. Translating it yields CASSYERENTEAFF. The chain has TRBV6-5 and TRBJ1-1, with D uncertain. Germline V lookup: CDR1 MNHEY, CDR2 SVGAGI. This CDR3 has 14 amino acids. V gave up 3 bases and J gave up 1 base, with 9 bases separating them.

The chain combines TRBV6-1 with TRBJ1-5; 7 nucleotides line up with TRBD1. The CDR3 is 15 amino acids. Germline CDR1 MNHNS, CDR2 SASEGT. Trimming took 7 bases from V and 1 from J; bases not matched to a gene: 7. In nucleotides, the CDR3 is TGTGCCAGCAAATTGACAGGGTGGAGCAATCAGCCCCAGCATTTT. Residues: CASKLTGWSNQPQHF.

Points on this clone: The junction departs from germline at one end; a sequencing error may be responsible. This chain uses TRBV27 with TRBJ2-6; perhaps D is TRBD1 or TRBD2 (6 bases each). Germline CDR1 MNHEY, CDR2 SMNVEV (reference sequence). This CDR3 spans 15 amino acids. The CDR3 reads CAISPGGSGANVLTF. DNA for the CDR3: TGTGCCATCAGCCCCGGGGGCTCTGGGGCCAACGTCCTGACCTTC.

The chain combines TRBV18 with TRBJ2-1, with TRBD1 as a possible D gene (5 bases). Germline V gene data show CDR1 as KGHSH and CDR2 as LQKENI. The CDR3 length is 15 residues. V gave up 4 bases and J gave up 4 bases, with 14 bases separating them. The CDR3 reads CASSHPGLPYNEQFF. The DNA of the CDR3 is TGTGCCAGCTCACATCCAGGGCTTCCGTACAATGAGCAGTTCTTC.

This rearrangement joins TRBV7-9 to TRBJ1-1; no clear D gene. Trimming took 5 bases from V and 8 from J, leaving 15 bases between them. This CDR3 is built from 13 residues. CDR1 and CDR2 (germline): SEHNR, FQNEAQ (reference sequence). CDR3 bases: TGTGCCAGCAGCCCTCGAACCCTGGGGGAAGCTTTCTTT. It encodes CASSPRTLGEAFF. The full variable domain, in which reference TRBV7-9 and TRBJ1-1 provide the parts outside the CDR3, is DTGVSQNPRHKITKRGQNVTFRCDPISEHNRLYWYRQTLGQGPEFLTYFQNEAQLEKSRLLSDRFSAERPKGSFSTLEIQRTEQGDSAMYLCASSPRTLGEAFFGQGTRLTVV.

The chain carries TRBV5-1 and TRBJ2-1, with 13 bases matching TRBD2. The CDR3 sequence is 15 residues long. The germline V gene has CDR1 SGHRS and CDR2 YFSETQ. V was clipped by 6 bases and J by 9 bases; unmatched bases: 9. CDR3 DNA: TGCGCCAGCATTTTCGGACTAGCGGGAGCGGGTGAGCAGTTCTTC. Amino acid sequence: CASIFGLAGAGEQFF.

This clone was picked up a small number of times. This rearrangement joins TRBV28 to TRBJ1-2, with no clear D. The V and J ends lost 3 bases and 8 bases respectively, with 7 bases between them. CDR3 length: 11 amino acids. Germline assignment: CDR1 MDHEN and CDR2 SYDVKM. In DNA, the CDR3 is TGTGCCAGCAGTTTGGACCTAGGCTACACCTTC. Protein sequence: CASSLDLGYTF.

This clone came up a few times. The chain combines TRBV6-2 or TRBV6-3 with TRBJ2-7; TRBD2 aligns across 8 bases. V shed 0 bases, J shed 7 bases, and the junction held 8 bases outside the gene matches. Per germline, CDR1 MNHEY and CDR2 SVGEGT. The CDR3 is 15 amino acids. This chain's CDR3 is CASSYSPGGKGEQYF. For the CDR3, the DNA is TGTGCCAGCAGTTACTCGCCGGGAGGGAAGGGGGAGCAGTACTTC.

This clone appeared a few times. The rearrangement links TRBV12-5 to TRBJ1-2; TRBD1 matches at 7 bases. From germline, CDR1 is LGHNT and CDR2 FRNRAP. J gave up 3 bases and V 3 bases, and 4 bases lay outside the gene matches. There are 14 residues in the CDR3. The CDR3 sequence is CASGFEGADYGYTF. CDR3 nucleotide sequence: TGTGCTAGTGGTTTCGAGGGGGCGGACTATGGCTACACCTTC. Variable domain in full (rest from reference TRBV12-5 and TRBJ1-2): DARVTQTPRHKVTEMGQEVTMRCQPILGHNTVFWYRQTMMQGLELLAYFRNRAPLDDSGMPKDRFSAEMPDATLATLKIQPSEPRDSAVYFCASGFEGADYGYTFGSGTRLTVV.

This clone was recorded a few times. The germline gene is not matched at one end of the junction; a read error may be the cause. V is TRBV2 and J is TRBJ2-2; 14 nucleotides match TRBD2. Germline V gene lookup returns CDR1 SNHLY and CDR2 FYNNEI. The CDR3 is 12 amino acids. The CDR3 loop reads CASSGGTSGRLF. CDR3 bases: TGTGCCAGCAGTGGGGGGACTAGCGGGAGACTTTTT.

This clone showed up just a few times. CDR3 nucleotide sequence: TGTGCCAGCAGTTACCGACTTAGCCCTTTAAATGAGCAGTTCTTC. It is translated as CASSYRLSPLNEQFF. The chain recombines TRBV6-5 with TRBJ2-1; D is unresolved. The CDR3 has 15 amino acids. From germline, CDR1 is MNHEY and CDR2 SVGAGI. V dropped 2 bases and J dropped 7 bases, with 15 bases sitting between them.

J is TRBJ1-2 and V is TRBV6-1, with a tentative D call TRBD1 (5 bases). Germline values: CDR1 MNHNS, CDR2 SASEGT. The CDR3 runs 13 residues. Trimming stripped 7 bases from V and 1 base from J, with 10 bases between. CDR3: CASKEGFNYGYTF. Written as DNA, the CDR3 is TGTGCCAGCAAGGAGGGGTTTAACTATGGCTACACCTTC.

CDR3: CSAPSGRSGELFF. The CDR3 DNA is TGCAGTGCCCCTAGCGGGAGGTCCGGGGAGCTGTTTTTT. The gene calls are TRBV20-1 and TRBJ2-2; 11 bases line up with TRBD2. The germline gives CDR1 DFQATT, CDR2 SNEGSKA (reference sequence). The CDR3 extends over 13 amino acids. V trimming: 6 bases; J trimming: 6 bases; junction bases outside the gene matches: 3.

CDR3 nucleotide sequence: TGTGCCAGCACCATGACCCGGGACTCCGCGGAGTATTTT. Translation: CASTMTRDSAEYF. The chain employs TRBV6-2 or TRBV6-3 and TRBJ2-3; TRBD2 is a possible D gene (6 bases). Germline loops: CDR1 MNHEY, CDR2 SVGEGT. The CDR3 is made up of 13 amino acids. Trimming cost V 7 bases and J 13 bases, with 21 bases left between them.

This clone showed up just a few times. This rearrangement joins TRBV6-2 or TRBV6-3 to TRBJ2-7; the D gene is possibly TRBD2 (5 bases). Between the trimmed V and J ends, which lost 0 bases and 1 base, there was a span of 16 bases. In germline, CDR1 is MNHEY, CDR2 SVGEGT. CDR3 length: 17 amino acids. CDR3 sequence (DNA): TGTGCCAGCAGTTACTCGGCGGAAAGGCGGGTTTCCTACGAGCAGTACTTC. Its translation is CASSYSAERRVSYEQYF.

The V gene is TRBV20-1, the J gene TRBJ2-7, with unresolved D. Looked up from germline, CDR1 is DFQATT and CDR2 is SNEGSKA (reference sequence). V was shortened by 4 bases and J by 0 bases, with 10 bases between the two germline ends. The CDR3 has 13 amino acids. The CDR3 DNA reads as TGCAGTGCTACCAGTGAGAGCTCCTACGAGCAGTACTTC. This codes for CSATSESSYEQYF.

The table lists this clone with a few counts. The chain uses TRBV5-1 and TRBJ1-1; D perhaps matches TRBD1 (5 bases). With 0 bases removed from V and 3 bases from J, the gap between germline ends came to 12 bases. Germline CDR1 and CDR2: SGHRS and YFSETQ. CDR3 size: 15 residues. The CDR3 DNA sequence: TGCGCCAGCAGCTTGGCGGCGGGGGAGTACACTGAAGCTTTCTTT. Its translation: CASSLAAGEYTEAFF.

This chain uses TRBV18 with TRBJ2-1; D might be TRBD1 or TRBD2, each matching 5 bases. V was clipped by 3 bases and J by 3 bases, with 21 bases between them. The CDR3 runs to 18 residues. Germline values: CDR1 KGHSH, CDR2 LQKENI. The CDR3 sequence is CASSPLVSGAGSYNEQFF. The CDR3 DNA is TGTGCCAGCTCACCGTTGGTGTCGGGTGCAGGGAGCTACAATGAGCAGTTCTTC.

The chain joins TRBV20-1 to TRBJ2-7; 9 bases are shared with TRBD2. Germline CDR1 and CDR2: DFQATT and SNEGSKA (reference sequence). Trimming removed 7 bases from V and 4 bases from J; junction bases left unmatched: 14. The CDR3 covers 15 residues. The CDR3 DNA sequence: TGCAGTGTGTGGACCGCGGCGGGAGGGCAATACGAGCAGTACTTC. Amino acids: CSVWTAAGGQYEQYF.

The rearrangement uses TRBV28 and TRBJ2-7; no reliable D call. This CDR3 comprises 14 residues. The V end was cut by 8 bases, the J end by 2 bases, with 16 bases between. Germline CDR1 and CDR2: MDHEN and SYDVKM. The CDR3 DNA reads as TGTGCCAGCGAAGTCAGGCCCACTCCCTACGAGCAGTACTTC. Its protein is CASEVRPTPYEQYF.

The chain is built from TRBV5-1 and TRBJ2-2; D uncertain. Deletions cut 0 bases from V and 7 bases from J, with 4 bases between. This CDR3 spans 12 amino acids. CDR1 SGHRS and CDR2 YFSETQ come from the germline V gene. The CDR3 nucleotides are TGCGCCAGCAGCTTGGTCCTCGGGGAGCTGTTTTTT. It codes for CASSLVLGELFF.

This clone was counted a few times. V gene TRBV6-1 combines with J gene TRBJ2-7, with D possibly TRBD1 on 6 matching bases. V shed 9 bases and J shed 4 bases, with 19 bases lying between them. Looked up from germline, CDR1 is MNHNS and CDR2 is SASEGT. The CDR3 has 14 residues. The CDR3 nucleotides are TGTGCCAGTTCCCAGCGAGGAAGGGGGTACGAGCAGTACTTC. Protein product: CASSQRGRGYEQYF.

In this sample, this clone turned up a few times. The CDR3: CASSLPPRLAGYEQYF. The DNA of the CDR3 is TGTGCCAGCAGTTTACCCCCCCGGCTAGCTGGGTACGAGCAGTACTTC. V is TRBV28 and J is TRBJ2-7; perhaps TRBD2 as D (5 bases). Trimming cost V 2 bases and J 4 bases, with 18 bases left between them. The CDR3 loop spans 16 amino acids. Per germline, CDR1 MDHEN and CDR2 SYDVKM.

This clone was seen more than once but under ten times. The chain carries TRBV2 and TRBJ2-2; possible D gene TRBD2, 5 bases. The germline V and J ends were trimmed by 6 bases and 4 bases, with 9 bases remaining between them. The CDR3 covers 13 residues. Germline CDR1 reads SNHLY; CDR2 reads FYNNEI. The DNA of the CDR3 is TGTGCCAGCAGACAGACTACCACCGGGGAGCTGTTTTTT. It translates to CASRQTTTGELFF.

Comments on this clone: The junction and the germline gene differ at one end; a read error may be behind it. The V gene is TRBV5-1, the J gene TRBJ2-7; the match to TRBD1 covers 7 bases. Germline V gene lookup returns CDR1 SGHRS and CDR2 YFSETQ. This CDR3 has 15 amino acids. The CDR3 region is CASSNTPGQPYEQYF. DNA for the CDR3: TGCGCCAGCAGCAACACCCCGGGACAGCCCTACGAACAGTACTTC. Full variable domain (remainder filled in from reference TRBV5-1 and TRBJ2-7): KAGVTQTPRYLIKTRGQQVTLSCSPISGHRSVSWYQQTPGQGLQFLFEYFSETQRNKGNFPGRFSGRQFSNSRSEMNVSTLELGDSALYLCASSNTPGQPYEQYFGPGTRLTVT.

The V call is TRBV5-4, the J call TRBJ1-2; 9 bases are a match to TRBD1. The CDR3 runs 14 residues. After removal of 0 bases from V and 5 bases from J, the junction contained 2 bases not matched to a gene. Germline-derived CDR1 and CDR2 are SGHNT and YYREEE (reference sequence). The CDR3 DNA reads as TGTGCCAGCAGCTTGGAACAGGGGGCTTATGGCTACACCTTC. The encoded protein is CASSLEQGAYGYTF. Full variable domain (outside the CDR3, taken from reference TRBV5-4 and TRBJ1-2): ETGVTQSPTHLIKTRGQQVTLRCSSQSGHNTVSWYQQALGQGPQFIFQYYREEENGRGNFPPRFSGLQFPNYSSELNVNALELDDSALYLCASSLEQGAYGYTFGSGTRLTVV.